The 20 T cell receptor beta chains listed next were all sequenced from one sample in a study of OX40 agonist ivuxolimab in advanced cancers. TCRdb's table, derived via immunoSEQ multiplex PCR, lists solely in-frame clones and lacks some. The data contain about 29,000 clones, 70% to 90% of them singletons. The material sequenced was CD4+ or CD8+ T cells sorted from blood, taken in a trial of the OX40 agonist ivuxolimab. Receptors were obtained from an adult with an advanced solid tumor such as melanoma, head and neck, liver or kidney cancer.

The J gene is TRBJ2-7, the V gene TRBV5-1; 13 bases are shared with TRBD2. The CDR3 has 17 residues. Per germline, CDR1 SGHRS and CDR2 YFSETQ. The V and J ends lost 3 bases and 0 bases, in that order; junction bases with no gene match: 6. The CDR3 DNA sequence: TGCGCCAGCAGCTCTACTAGCGGGAGGGTCTTCTCCTACGAGCAGTACTTC. It is translated as CASSSTSGRVFSYEQYF.

In this sample, this clone turned up once. The chain couples TRBV9 to TRBJ1-1, with TRBD1 matching 7 bases. The CDR3 runs 15 residues. V lost 4 bases and J lost 3; bases outside the gene matches: 9. Germline lookup yields CDR1 SGDLS and CDR2 YYNGEE. This CDR3 is CASSKGAGGDTEAFF. The CDR3, as DNA: TGTGCCAGCAGCAAAGGGGCAGGGGGAGACACTGAAGCTTTCTTT.

This chain uses TRBV6-5 with TRBJ2-7; 8 bases are shared with TRBD2. The CDR3 has 14 residues. V lost 4 bases to trimming and J lost 0 bases; unmatched junction nucleotides: 2. Germline loops: CDR1 MNHEY, CDR2 SVGAGI. CDR3 coding DNA: TGTGCCAGCAGTTGGGGACTAGACTCCTACGAGCAGTACTTC. This encodes CASSWGLDSYEQYF.

CDR3 sequence reads: CASSYMGGTQETQYF. The CDR3 coding sequence is TGTGCCAGCAGTTACATGGGGGGGACCCAAGAGACCCAGTACTTC. This sequence joins TRBV6-5 and TRBJ2-5; 7 bases line up with TRBD2. Germline values: CDR1 MNHEY, CDR2 SVGAGI. The V and J ends lost 2 bases and 1 base, in that order; junction bases with no gene match: 4. The CDR3 has 15 residues.

The chain employs TRBV27 and TRBJ2-5, with 7 bases aligning to TRBD2. Germline loops: CDR1 MNHEY, CDR2 SMNVEV (reference sequence). There are 14 residues in the CDR3. Germline trimming cut 3 bases from V and 2 bases from J; bases unmatched to any gene: 3. This CDR3 reads CASSFLGGQETQYF. The CDR3 nucleotides read TGTGCCAGCAGTTTCCTCGGGGGGCAAGAGACCCAGTACTTC.

This clone occurred a few times. The chain employs TRBV7-2 and TRBJ2-2; maybe TRBD2 (6 bases). The CDR3 totals 15 residues. The V and J ends lost 4 bases and 2 bases respectively, with 11 bases between them. In germline, CDR1 is SGHTA, CDR2 FQGNSA. The CDR3 loop is CASSSPGLNTGELFF. The CDR3 DNA is TGTGCCAGCAGCTCACCGGGACTCAACACCGGGGAGCTGTTTTTT.

The chain combines TRBV29-1 with TRBJ2-7, with D possibly matching TRBD2 (5 bases). Per the germline V gene, CDR1 is SQVTM and CDR2 is ANQGSEA. V was cut by 7 bases and J by 2 bases, with 15 bases left in between. The CDR3 runs 13 residues. The CDR3 DNA reads as TGCAGCGCCCTGACCGGGGTGGCCTACGAGCAGTACTTC. This sequence encodes CSALTGVAYEQYF.

This sequence joins TRBV29-1 and TRBJ2-1; D possibly corresponds to TRBD2 (7 bases). The ends were cut back, 2 bases at V and 2 bases at J, with 10 bases in the middle. The germline gives CDR1 SQVTM, CDR2 ANQGSEA. The CDR3 sequence is 14 residues long. The CDR3: CSVELGGAYNEQFF. The DNA of the CDR3 is TGCAGCGTTGAATTAGGGGGGGCCTACAATGAGCAGTTCTTC.

Only a few counts were recorded for this clone. V gene TRBV10-3 combines with J gene TRBJ2-1; TRBD2 is a possible D gene (5 bases). CDR3 length: 15 amino acids. With 3 bases removed from V and 2 bases from J, the gap between germline ends came to 11 bases. The germline V gene has CDR1 ENHRY and CDR2 SYGVKD. This CDR3 reads CAISDLGETYNEQFF. DNA of the CDR3: TGTGCCATCAGTGACCTCGGGGAAACCTACAATGAGCAGTTCTTC.

The V call is TRBV7-7, the J call TRBJ2-5; 8 bases fit TRBD2. The J segment lost 1 base and the V segment lost 2 bases, leaving 6 bases of the junction unmatched. The CDR3 is 16 residues long. Germline V gives CDR1 SSHAT, CDR2 FNYEAQ (reference sequence). This chain's CDR3 is CASSLHSREAQETQYF. The CDR3 DNA sequence: TGTGCCAGCAGCTTACACTCGCGGGAGGCCCAAGAGACCCAGTACTTC.

This rearrangement joins TRBV27 to TRBJ2-7; no firm D call. Germline loops: CDR1 MNHEY, CDR2 SMNVEV (reference sequence). The CDR3 is 12 amino acids. V was cut by 10 bases and J by 4 bases, with 14 bases left in between. The CDR3 coding sequence is TGTGCCACCCAAGACATTCGATACGAGCAGTACTTC. It encodes CATQDIRYEQYF.

This chain links TRBV5-6 with TRBJ1-6, with D hard to call. V lost 2 bases, J lost 9 bases, and 15 bases lay in between. The CDR3 is made up of 15 amino acids. Germline CDR1 and CDR2: SGHDT and YYEEEE. The CDR3: CASSFGLIQGSPLHF. CDR3 nucleotides: TGTGCCAGCAGCTTTGGGCTAATCCAAGGTTCACCCCTCCACTTT.

This clone appeared a single time. This chain uses TRBV6-4 with TRBJ2-3; no definite D call. The CDR3 covers 15 residues. Germline CDR1 reads MRHNA; CDR2 reads SNTAGT. V was cut by 0 bases and J by 2 bases, with 9 bases left in between. The chain's CDR3 is CASSDSQEPTDTQYF. The CDR3 DNA sequence: TGTGCCAGCAGTGACTCCCAGGAGCCCACAGATACGCAGTATTTT.

A word on this clone: Other DNA sequences in the same sample also yield this CDR3. The chain employs TRBV11-3 and TRBJ2-2, with D hard to call. Deletions cut 1 base from V and 5 bases from J, with 11 bases between. CDR1 and CDR2 from the germline V gene are SGHNT and YENEEA. CDR3 length equals 15 residues. For the CDR3, the DNA is TGTGCCAGCAGCTTAGGCGTAAGACGGACCGGGGAGCTGTTTTTT. Its protein product is CASSLGVRRTGELFF.

V gene TRBV9 combines with J gene TRBJ2-5, with 9 bases identical to TRBD2. CDR1 is SGDLS, CDR2 YYNGEE, per germline. V gave up 0 bases and J gave up 9 bases; unmatched junction bases: 6. The CDR3 is made up of 14 amino acids. The CDR3 is CASSVEAGGLPQYF. CDR3 nucleotides: TGTGCCAGCAGCGTAGAGGCGGGGGGGCTCCCCCAGTACTTC.

The rearrangement uses TRBV30 and TRBJ1-3; no reliable D call. The V end was cut by 7 bases, the J end by 1 base, with 8 bases between. The CDR3 is 12 amino acids. Germline CDR1 is GTSNPN and CDR2 is SVGIG (reference sequence). The CDR3 is CALTFSGNTIYF. As DNA, the CDR3 is TGTGCCTTGACTTTTTCTGGAAACACCATATATTTT.

CDR3 residues: CASSSVGTQYF. DNA for the CDR3: TGTGCCAGCAGCTCTGTCGGGACCCAGTACTTC. This chain uses TRBV7-2 with TRBJ2-5; no reliable D call. Trimming removed 4 bases at V and 7 bases at J, with 7 bases between. The V gene's germline CDR1 is SGHTA and CDR2 FQGNSA. The CDR3 totals 11 residues. The whole variable domain, remainder taken from reference TRBV7-2 and TRBJ2-5, is GAGVSQSPSNKVTEKGKDVELRCDPISGHTALYWYRQSLGQGLEFLIYFQGNSAPDKSGLPSDRFSAERTGGSVSTLTIQRTQQEDSAVYLCASSSVGTQYFGPGTRLLVL.

The chain joins TRBV23-1 to TRBJ2-5; D call uncertain. TRBV23-1 is reported as an ORF; its role is uncertain. V shed 6 bases and J shed 4 bases, with 18 bases lying between them. The CDR3 is made up of 15 amino acids. The CDR3 sequence is CASSPRKGSGETQYF. The DNA of the CDR3 is TGCGCCAGCAGCCCCCGTAAAGGGTCTGGAGAGACCCAGTACTTC.

This chain connects TRBV29-1 to TRBJ2-3, with D uncertain. Per the germline V gene, CDR1 is SQVTM and CDR2 is ANQGSEA. The V and J ends lost 7 bases and 4 bases respectively, with 15 bases between them. The CDR3 is made up of 13 amino acids. The CDR3 sequence: CSGSVALADTQYF. The CDR3 bases are TGCAGCGGGAGTGTGGCCCTCGCAGATACGCAGTATTTT.

The V and J genes are TRBV4-3 and TRBJ1-2; TRBD1 agrees at 7 bases. Per germline, CDR1 LGHNA and CDR2 YSLEER. Losses at the gene ends were 0 bases for V and 4 bases for J; bases not matched to a gene: 17. The CDR3 covers 19 residues. As DNA, the CDR3 is TGCGCCAGCAGCCAAGATACCCCCTTACAGGGGAATCCCCCCTATGGCTACACCTTC. It is translated as CASSQDTPLQGNPPYGYTF.